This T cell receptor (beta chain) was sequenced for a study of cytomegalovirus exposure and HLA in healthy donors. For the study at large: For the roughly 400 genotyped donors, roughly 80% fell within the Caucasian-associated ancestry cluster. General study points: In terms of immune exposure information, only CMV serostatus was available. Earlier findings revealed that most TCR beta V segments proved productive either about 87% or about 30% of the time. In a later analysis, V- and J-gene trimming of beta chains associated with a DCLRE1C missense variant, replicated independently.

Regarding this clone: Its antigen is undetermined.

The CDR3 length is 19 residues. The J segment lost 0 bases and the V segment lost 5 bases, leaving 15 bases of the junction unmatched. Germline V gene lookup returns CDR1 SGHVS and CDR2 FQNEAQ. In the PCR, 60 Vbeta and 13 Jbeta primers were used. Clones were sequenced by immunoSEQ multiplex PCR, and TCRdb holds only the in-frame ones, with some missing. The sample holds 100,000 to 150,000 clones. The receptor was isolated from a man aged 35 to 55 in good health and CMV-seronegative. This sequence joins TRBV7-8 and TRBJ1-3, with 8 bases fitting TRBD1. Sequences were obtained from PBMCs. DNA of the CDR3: TGTGCCAGCAGCACCCACAGGTCGGACAGGGCGCCCTCTGGAAACACCATATATTTT. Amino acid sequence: CASSTHRSDRAPSGNTIYF. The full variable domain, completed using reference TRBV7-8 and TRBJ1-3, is GAGVSQSPRYKVAKRGQDVALRCDPISGHVSLFWYQQALGQGPEFLTYFQNEAQLDKSGLPSDRFFAERPEGSVSTLKIQRTQQEDSAVYLCASSTHRSDRAPSGNTIYFGEGSWLTVV.